This T cell receptor beta chain was sequenced in a study of blood T cells in healthy people across ages (dated by TCRdb to between 2014 and 2016). Describing the broader study: In model experiments, roughly one uniquely barcoded TCR beta cDNA molecule per two T cells was captured by template switching. The study measured age-related changes in TCR beta repertoire diversity using deep sequencing normalized with unique cDNA molecular identifiers. Donors were grouped into four age groups: young (average 16 years), middle-aged (around 39), aged (around 60) and long-lived (about 90). For two donors (one aged 18 to 29 and one aged 80 or older), the study analyzed two additional independent replicas of 1 million unique cDNA reads from the same blood draw.

General study outcomes and caveats: The CMV infection status of donors was not known, potentially confounding age-related changes in expanded clonotypes. Observed TCR beta diversity correlated strongly with the percentage of naive T cells measured by flow cytometry. As age increased, observed TCR beta diversity per million T cells dropped in a roughly linear way, and a significant reduction was already evident by age about 40. Estimates of total diversity from one million sequenced T cells were regarded as lower bounds and underestimates. Compared with the aged group, more naive CD4+ T cells, fewer expanded clones and increased TCR diversity were shown by the long-lived group, suggesting age selection. Bulk unsorted PBMC profiling prevented conclusive comparison of naive and antigen-experienced compartments.

CDR1 is given as SNHLY and CDR2 as FYNNEI, both from the germline V gene. The CDR3, from cysteine to phenylalanine, totals 13 residues. The entry retains the CDR3 DNA only, 39 bases that are in frame from base 1. V and J are truncated by 8 bases and 2 bases respectively, leaving an intervening sequence of 11 bases. Systemically healthy Caucasian individuals from Russia, about 38 in total and aged roughly 6 to 100 years, were included as donors. Roughly 10 milliliters of peripheral blood were drawn from each donor into EDTA-treated Vacutainer tubes. PBMCs were isolated by Ficoll-Paque density-gradient centrifugation, with at least 7 million obtained per sample. Total RNA, at least 6 micrograms per sample, was extracted from PBMCs with Trizol reagent. For every donor, an aliquot of PBMCs went through flow cytometry to measure the percentages of naive CD45RAhigh/CD27high T cells. Turning to this clonotype: Its antigen is still unknown. The input lacks base qualities; no much larger clone sits a single base away.

Libraries were constructed by 5' RACE. TCRdb shows the sequencer as Illumina HiSeq 2500. A second PCR of roughly 7 to 11 cycles was performed with a sample-barcoded 5' primer and a J-beta primer mix. A template-switch 5' adaptor carrying 12 random nucleotides introduced a unique molecular identifier onto each TCR beta cDNA molecule. Each sample yielded at least 2.5 million CDR3-containing paired-end reads. First-strand cDNA synthesis was performed from all RNA using the Mint cDNA synthesis kit, with priming by a TRBC-specific oligonucleotide. Following uracil-DNA glycosylase treatment, a first 18-cycle PCR with universal primers M1SS and BC2_uni_R was performed on all cDNA. The paper's data handling went like this. Normalization of each sample was performed by random selection of 1 million high-quality reads, each carrying a distinct molecular identifier. Reads with shared molecular identifiers were discarded instead of being binned into consensus sequences. CDR3 identification, clonotype clustering and error correction used MiTCR with a Q25 quality threshold and the strictest error-elimination algorithm. Lower-bound total TCR beta diversity was estimated with a nonparametric unseen species model using Euler transformation. In TCRdb, the public reads were trimmed at Q25 with fastp and aligned with MiXCR, with productive beta chains retained. Each CDR3 protein gets just one entry, which takes the most common genes and DNA from the rows behind it. TCRdb, not the authors, supplied the V and J calls. Counted in this sample were over 700,000 distinct CDR3 sequences; roughly 25% of them appeared once. Jointly, the top ten make up more than 8.5% of the sample.

Separately, the same data were catalogued under a study of T cells of mothers and their children. The second study's paper adds: Donors were nine systemically healthy Caucasian individuals: three mothers and their six children. cDNA synthesis used all of the extracted RNA, with roughly 1.5 ug of RNA in each 15 ul reaction. Sample barcodes and 2-4 random nucleotides were added via the M1S primer in the second PCR. Over 8.5 million TCR beta CDR3 reads were obtained for each mother, and 2.7 million or so reads were obtained for each child. Thymic selection similarly shapes TCR recombination output in related and unrelated pairs, with minor effect from inherited differences. Normalized repertoire overlap in related mother-child pairs was always slightly higher than in unrelated mother-child pairs, but the difference was never significant. No persistent microchimeric T cell clones were found, with a detection sensitivity of 75 to 100 clones per million clonotypes. To look for features that set related mother-child pairs apart from unrelated individuals, the researchers ran deep NGS to compare the TCR beta repertoires of mothers and children. Mothers averaged approximately 41 +/- 4 years of age and children averaged about 10 +/- 4 years. Libraries were sequenced on Illumina HiSeq 2000 with 100+100 nt paired-end reads after adapter ligation with NEBNext reagents. Mother and child libraries were prepared a month apart and sequenced in separate runs to prevent cross-contamination. For each donor, between about 500,000 and 2,200,000 distinct TCR beta clonotypes were identified. Naive TCR beta clonotypes were estimated from low-frequency clonotypes matched to each donor's FACS-determined naive share, without sorting.

The rearrangement combines TRBV2 with TRBJ2-3; a tentative D call is TRBD2 (5 bases match). The sequencing sample was made of blood. The sequence was collected from a boy between 10 and 17 years old in good health. The sequence in DNA is TGTGCCAGCTTGGAGGTGGTCACAGATACGCAGTATTTT. It is translated as CASLEVVTDTQYF.